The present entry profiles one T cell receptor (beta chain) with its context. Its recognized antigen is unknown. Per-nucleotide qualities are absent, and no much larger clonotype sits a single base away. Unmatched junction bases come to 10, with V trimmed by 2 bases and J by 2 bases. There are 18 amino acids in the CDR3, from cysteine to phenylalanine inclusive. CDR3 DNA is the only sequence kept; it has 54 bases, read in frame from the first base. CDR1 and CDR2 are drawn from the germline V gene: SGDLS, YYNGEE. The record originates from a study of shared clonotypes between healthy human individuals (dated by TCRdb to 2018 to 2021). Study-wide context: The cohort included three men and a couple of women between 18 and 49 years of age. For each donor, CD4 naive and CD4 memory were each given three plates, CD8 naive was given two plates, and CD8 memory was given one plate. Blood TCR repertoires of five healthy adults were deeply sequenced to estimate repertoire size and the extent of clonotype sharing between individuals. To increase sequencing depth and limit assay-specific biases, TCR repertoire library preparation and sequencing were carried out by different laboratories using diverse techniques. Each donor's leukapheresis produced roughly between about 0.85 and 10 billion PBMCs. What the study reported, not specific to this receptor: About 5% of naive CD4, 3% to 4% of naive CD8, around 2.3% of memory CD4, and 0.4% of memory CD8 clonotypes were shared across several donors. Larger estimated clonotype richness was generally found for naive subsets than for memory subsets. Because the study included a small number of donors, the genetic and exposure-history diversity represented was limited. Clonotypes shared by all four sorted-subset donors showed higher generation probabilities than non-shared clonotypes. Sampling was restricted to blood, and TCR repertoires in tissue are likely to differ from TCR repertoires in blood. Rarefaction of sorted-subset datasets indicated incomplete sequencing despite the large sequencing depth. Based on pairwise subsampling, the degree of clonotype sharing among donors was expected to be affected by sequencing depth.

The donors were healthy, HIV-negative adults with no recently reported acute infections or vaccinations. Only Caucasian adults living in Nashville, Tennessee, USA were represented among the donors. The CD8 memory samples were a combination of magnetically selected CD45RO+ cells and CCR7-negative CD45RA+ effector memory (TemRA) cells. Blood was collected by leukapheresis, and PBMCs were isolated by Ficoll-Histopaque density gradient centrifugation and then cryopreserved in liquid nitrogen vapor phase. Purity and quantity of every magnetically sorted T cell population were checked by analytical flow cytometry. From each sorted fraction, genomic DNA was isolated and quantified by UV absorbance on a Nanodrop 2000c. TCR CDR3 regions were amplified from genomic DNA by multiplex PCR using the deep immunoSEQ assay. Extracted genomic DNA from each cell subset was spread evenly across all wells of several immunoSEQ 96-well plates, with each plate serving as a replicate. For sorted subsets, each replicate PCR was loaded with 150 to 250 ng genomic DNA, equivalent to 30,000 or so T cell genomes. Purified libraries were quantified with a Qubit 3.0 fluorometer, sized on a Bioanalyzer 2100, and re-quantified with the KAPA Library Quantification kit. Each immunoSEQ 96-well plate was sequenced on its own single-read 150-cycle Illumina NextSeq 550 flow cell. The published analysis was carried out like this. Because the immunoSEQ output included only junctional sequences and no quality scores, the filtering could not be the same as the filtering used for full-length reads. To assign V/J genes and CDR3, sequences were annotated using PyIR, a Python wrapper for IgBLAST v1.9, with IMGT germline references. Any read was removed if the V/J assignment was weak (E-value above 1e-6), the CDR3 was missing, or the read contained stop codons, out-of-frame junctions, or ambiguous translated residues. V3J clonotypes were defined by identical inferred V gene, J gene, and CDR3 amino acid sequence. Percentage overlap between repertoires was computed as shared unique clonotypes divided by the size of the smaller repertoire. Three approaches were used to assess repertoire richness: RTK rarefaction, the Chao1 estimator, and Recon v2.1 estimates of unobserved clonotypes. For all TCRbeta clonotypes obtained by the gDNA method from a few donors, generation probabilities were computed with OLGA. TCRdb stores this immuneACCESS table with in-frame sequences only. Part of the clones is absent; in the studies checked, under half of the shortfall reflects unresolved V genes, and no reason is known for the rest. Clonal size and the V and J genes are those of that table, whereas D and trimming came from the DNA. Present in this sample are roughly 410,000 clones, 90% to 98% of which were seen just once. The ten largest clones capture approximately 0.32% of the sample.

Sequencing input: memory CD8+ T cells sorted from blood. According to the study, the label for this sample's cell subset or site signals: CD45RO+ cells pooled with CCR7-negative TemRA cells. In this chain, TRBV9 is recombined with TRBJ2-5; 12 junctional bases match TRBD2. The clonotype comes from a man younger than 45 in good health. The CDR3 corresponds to CASSVSTSGSGLQETQYF. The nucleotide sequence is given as TGTGCCAGCAGCGTTTCGACTAGCGGGAGTGGGTTACAAGAGACCCAGTACTTC.